The rows below give T cell receptor beta chains drawn from one sample of a study of technical replicates of blood from a few donors. The protocol was immunoSEQ multiplex PCR, while the TCRdb copy is restricted to in-frame clones and leaves out a portion. In the table there are about 88,000 clones, approximately 95% of which are singletons. Input material: T cells isolated from PBMCs. Receptor source: a human donor in good health. Both conserved end residues are part of each CDR3. Fields, in order: J gene, V gene, D gene, clone size, CDR3 DNA, CDR3 protein. D genes are given only for firm matches. Size tells how often a clone was seen (once, few, many) or the class of an expanded clone, and some rows leave it out.

>TRBJ1-2|TRBV30|NA|once
TGTGCCTGGATCAATTATGGCTACACCTTC
CAWINYGYTF
>TRBJ1-1|TRBV18|NA|few
TGTGCCAGCTCACCACCGATCAGGGGAAACACTGAAGCTTTCTTT
CASSPPIRGNTEAFF
>TRBJ1-2|TRBV9|NA|NA
TGTGCCAGCAGCGTAGATATAGACTATGGCTACACCTTC
CASSVDIDYGYTF
>TRBJ2-1|TRBV9|NA|NA
TGTGCCAGCAGCGTAGAAATGACGGGAGAGCAGTTCTTC
CASSVEMTGEQFF
>TRBJ1-4|TRBV5-1|TRBD1|NA
TGCGCCAGCTCCGGGACAGATAATGAAAAACTGTTTTTT
CASSGTDNEKLFF
>TRBJ2-3|TRBV6-4|TRBD2|many
TGTGCCAGCAGTGACGGGACTAGCGGGAGCACAGATACGCAGTATTTT
CASSDGTSGSTDTQYF
>TRBJ2-2|TRBV5-4|NA|NA
TGTGCCAGCAGCTTGGAGTTAGCGGTAGGGACCGGGGAGCTGTTTTTT
CASSLELAVGTGELFF
>TRBJ2-7|TRBV7-8|TRBD1|NA
TGTGCCAGCAGCTTAGCGACAGGGATCTCCTACGAGCGGCAGTACTTC
CASSLATGISYERQYF
>TRBJ2-7|TRBV15|NA|NA
TGTGCCACCAGCAGAGATTTTACGGGACTTGAAGAGCAGTACTTC
CATSRDFTGLEEQYF
>TRBJ1-1|TRBV20-1|NA|NA
TGCAGTGCGGGCACCTACACTGAAGCTTTCTTT
CSAGTYTEAFF
>TRBJ2-3|TRBV5-4|TRBD2|NA
TGTGCCAGCAGCCTAGCGGACCGGGGGGATACGCAGTATTTT
CASSLADRGDTQYF
>TRBJ2-1|TRBV30|NA|once
TGTGCCTGGAGTTTCACCTGGGGCGGAGGGAGCTCCTACAATGAGCAGTTCTTC
CAWSFTWGGGSSYNEQFF
>TRBJ1-2|TRBV9|TRBD1|NA
TGTGCCAGCAGCGCCCCAGGGACAGAACGAGGCTACACCTTC
CASSAPGTERGYTF
>TRBJ2-7|TRBV5-4|TRBD2|NA
TGTGCCAGCAGCCCGATAGCGGGAGGGTACGAGCAGTACTTC
CASSPIAGGYEQYF
>TRBJ1-1|TRBV5-4|NA|NA
TGTGCCAGCAGTAGGGGGAACACTGAAGCTTTCTTT
CASSRGNTEAFF
>TRBJ2-1|TRBV6-5|TRBD2|NA
TGTGCCATAGCCCCGGGACTAGCGGGATTAAATGAGCAGTTCTTC
CAIAPGLAGLNEQFF
>TRBJ1-1|TRBV19|TRBD1|NA
TGTGCCAGTAGTACCAGGACAGGATCCATGAACACTGAAGCTTTCTTT
CASSTRTGSMNTEAFF
>TRBJ1-5|TRBV5-6|NA|once
TGTGCCAGCAGCTTGTACGGGTTCAGCAATCAGCCCCAGCATTTT
CASSLYGFSNQPQHF
>TRBJ2-2|TRBV29-1|NA|NA
TGCAGCGTTAAACCGTGGGCTGGGGAGCTGTTTTTT
CSVKPWAGELFF
>TRBJ2-7|TRBV10-3|TRBD1|NA
TGTGCCATCAGTACAGGGGGCCGGGAGCAGTACTTC
CAISTGGREQYF